What follows are 19 T cell receptor beta chains derived from one specimen sequenced in a study of Ad26.COV2.S vaccination and SARS-CoV-2 variants. Assay: immunoSEQ multiplex PCR; the TCRdb copy retains only in-frame clones and omits some. The sample has some 350,000 clones, approximately 90% seen once. Sequenced here: peripheral blood, sampled after recovery from COVID-19. These receptors originate from a human donor who had recovered from COVID-19.

The chain combines TRBV7-2 with TRBJ1-2, with a weak D call TRBD1 (6 bases). The CDR3 is 14 amino acids. Germline loops: CDR1 SGHTA, CDR2 FQGNSA. Deletions cut 4 bases from V and 5 bases from J, with 14 bases between. CDR3 sequence (DNA): TGTGCCAGCAGCTCGTACAGGGTTGCATATGGCTACACCTTC. Its translation is CASSSYRVAYGYTF.

CDR3 loop: CASSDSLGVNYGYTF. The CDR3 DNA sequence: TGTGCCAGCAGTGATAGTCTTGGGGTTAACTATGGCTACACCTTC. The chain employs TRBV25-1 and TRBJ1-2; no reliable D call. Germline CDR1 and CDR2: MGHDK and SYGVNS. The CDR3 runs 15 residues. V was pared by 3 bases and J by 1 base, with 12 bases between.

This chain uses TRBV6-5 with TRBJ1-5; D gene ambiguous. Looked up from germline, CDR1 is MNHEY and CDR2 is SVGAGI. The CDR3 extends over 13 amino acids. Trimming pared 2 bases from V and 6 bases from J, leaving 8 bases between. Here the CDR3 reads CASSYGVTQPQHF. As DNA, the CDR3 is TGTGCCAGCAGTTACGGGGTGACTCAGCCCCAGCATTTT.

This chain links TRBV20-1 with TRBJ1-1; D remains unclear. Germline lookup yields CDR1 DFQATT and CDR2 SNEGSKA (reference sequence). The V and J ends lost 3 bases and 5 bases respectively, with 7 bases between them. The CDR3 is 11 residues long. CDR3 coding DNA: TGCAGTGCTAGTACGGGAACTGAAGCTTTCTTT. Its translation: CSASTGTEAFF.

This chain links TRBV27 with TRBJ1-3; D is uncertain. Germline loops: CDR1 MNHEY, CDR2 SMNVEV (reference sequence). Deletions cut 6 bases from V and 4 bases from J, with 10 bases between. The CDR3 length is 13 residues. DNA of the CDR3: TGTGCCAGCAGCCTCCGTGAGGGAAACACCATATATTTT. Its protein product is CASSLREGNTIYF.

The V and J genes are TRBV14 and TRBJ2-2; tentative D call: TRBD2 (5 bases). The ends were cut back, 4 bases at V and 4 bases at J, with 25 bases in the middle. CDR1 and CDR2 (germline): SGHDN, FVKESK. This CDR3 contains 19 residues. The CDR3: CASSRKGSGIGASTGELFF. In nucleotides, the CDR3 is TGTGCCAGCAGCCGGAAAGGATCGGGGATCGGCGCGAGCACCGGGGAGCTGTTTTTT.

The rearrangement links TRBV12-3 or TRBV12-4 to TRBJ1-2, with unresolved D. This CDR3 has 13 amino acids. Trimming cost V 10 bases and J 0 bases, with 12 bases left between them. The CDR3 bases are TGTGCCACCAGGACTGGAGCTAACTATGGCTACACCTTC. It codes for CATRTGANYGYTF.

J is TRBJ2-3 and V is TRBV6-2 or TRBV6-3; 8 bases map to TRBD2. This CDR3 contains 17 residues. The V segment lost 1 base and the J segment 2 bases; nucleotides outside the gene matches: 8. Per germline, CDR1 MNHEY and CDR2 SVGEGT. DNA of the CDR3: TGTGCCAGCAGTTACTTACTGGGACTAGAGATCACAGATACGCAGTATTTT. It codes for CASSYLLGLEITDTQYF.

The chain employs TRBV3-1 (or the pseudogene TRBV3-2) and TRBJ1-4; no firm D call. V was trimmed by 0 bases and J by 6 bases, leaving 11 bases between them. The germline gives CDR1 LGHDT, CDR2 YNNKEL (reference sequence). The CDR3 is made up of 15 amino acids. This CDR3 is CASSQDLYDYEKLFF. CDR3 DNA: TGTGCCAGCAGCCAAGATCTTTATGACTATGAAAAACTGTTTTTT.

This chain connects TRBV7-9 to TRBJ2-2; 12 bases agree with TRBD2. This CDR3 spans 18 amino acids. Germline assignment: CDR1 SEHNR and CDR2 FQNEAQ (reference sequence). The V and J ends lost 1 base and 1 base, in that order; junction bases with no gene match: 4. CDR3 residues: CASSLGGLAGRNTGELFF. CDR3 sequence (DNA): TGTGCCAGCAGCTTAGGAGGACTAGCGGGGCGGAACACCGGGGAGCTGTTTTTT.

The chain employs TRBV15 and TRBJ2-7, with 8 bases identical to TRBD1. Germline loops: CDR1 LNHNV, CDR2 YYDKDF (reference sequence). The CDR3 is made up of 14 amino acids. V shed 3 bases and J 7 bases; nucleotides not matched to a gene: 8. CDR3 in DNA: TGTGCCACCAGCAGCGACAGGGGAACGGAGGAGCAGTACTTC. Protein sequence: CATSSDRGTEEQYF.

This chain joins TRBV12-3 or TRBV12-4 and TRBJ2-7; maybe TRBD2 (5 bases). V lost 4 bases and J lost 1, with 5 bases in between. CDR3 length equals 12 residues. DNA for the CDR3: TGTGCCAGCAGTTCGGGGTCCTACGAGCAGTACTTC. Protein product: CASSSGSYEQYF.

The rearrangement links TRBV7-9 to TRBJ1-1; D might be TRBD1 (5 bases). CDR1 is SEHNR, CDR2 FQNEAQ, per germline (reference sequence). CDR3 length: 16 amino acids. V lost 4 bases and J lost 4, with 19 bases in between. The DNA of the CDR3 is TGTGCCAGCAGCTCGGAAAAAGGGGTGGGCGGCACTGAAGCTTTCTTT. Amino acids: CASSSEKGVGGTEAFF.

V is TRBV6-6 and J is TRBJ1-4, with D possibly matching TRBD1 (6 bases). The germline CDR1 and CDR2 sequences are MNHNY and SVGAGI (reference sequence). Deletions cut 4 bases from V and 7 bases from J, with 16 bases between. The CDR3 covers 15 residues. CDR3 protein: CASSSPGAGGEKLFF. CDR3 coding DNA: TGTGCCAGCAGTTCCCCGGGGGCCGGGGGTGAAAAACTGTTTTTT.

The chain combines TRBV5-4 with TRBJ2-7; D may be TRBD1 or TRBD2 (5 bases each). The length of the CDR3 is 14 residues. Germline CDR1 SGHNT, CDR2 YYREEE (reference sequence). V gave up 4 bases and J gave up 3 bases, with 14 bases separating them. For the CDR3, the DNA is TGTGCCAGCAGCCCCTCCGGGACCCACTACGAGCAGTACTTC. Protein: CASSPSGTHYEQYF.

V gene TRBV7-3 combines with J gene TRBJ2-1, with 9 bases fitting TRBD1. The CDR3 length is 16 residues. Trimming cost V 5 bases and J 6 bases; bases outside gene matches: 11. Germline loops: CDR1 SGHTA, CDR2 FQGTGA. This chain's CDR3 is CASSTLTGGHSNEQFF. CDR3 bases: TGTGCCAGCAGCACTCTAACAGGGGGCCACTCCAATGAGCAGTTCTTC.

In this sample, this clone turned up once. V and J are TRBV5-5 and TRBJ2-3; no clear D gene. Trimming removed 0 bases at V and 8 bases at J, with 4 bases between. CDR3 length: 11 amino acids. The germline V gene encodes CDR1 SGHKS and CDR2 YYEKEE (reference sequence). CDR3 coding DNA: TGTGCCAGCAGCTTGGCAGGTACGCAGTATTTT. Translation: CASSLAGTQYF.

The chain couples TRBV9 to TRBJ1-2; D is perhaps TRBD1 (6 bases). CDR1 and CDR2 from the germline V gene are SGDLS and YYNGEE. The germline V and J ends were trimmed by 4 bases and 1 base, with 11 bases remaining between them. There are 14 residues in the CDR3. CDR3: CASSSRGFNYGYTF. The CDR3 DNA is TGTGCCAGCAGCTCCAGGGGATTTAACTATGGCTACACCTTC.

The chain is built from TRBV5-6 and TRBJ1-1; D perhaps matches TRBD1 (5 bases). Trimming left V 4 bases short and J 5 bases short, with 18 bases between. CDR1 and CDR2 (germline): SGHDT, YYEEEE. The CDR3 contains 15 residues. The CDR3 region is CASSRRGAKFTEAFF. CDR3 sequence (DNA): TGTGCCAGCAGCCGCCGAGGGGCGAAATTTACTGAAGCTTTCTTT. The full variable domain, its missing parts supplied by reference TRBV5-6 and TRBJ1-1, is DAGVTQSPTHLIKTRGQQVTLRCSPKSGHDTVSWYQQALGQGPQFIFQYYEEEERQRGNFPDRFSGHQFPNYSSELNVNALLLGDSALYLCASSRRGAKFTEAFFGQGTRLTVV.